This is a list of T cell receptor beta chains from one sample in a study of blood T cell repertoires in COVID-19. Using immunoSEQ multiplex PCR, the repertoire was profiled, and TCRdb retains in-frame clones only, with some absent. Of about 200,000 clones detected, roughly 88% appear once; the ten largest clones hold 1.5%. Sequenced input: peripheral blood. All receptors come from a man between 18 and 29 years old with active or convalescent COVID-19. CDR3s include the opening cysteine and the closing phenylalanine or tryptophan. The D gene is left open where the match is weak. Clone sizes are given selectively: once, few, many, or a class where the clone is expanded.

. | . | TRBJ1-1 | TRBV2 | CASSVSRDTEAFF | TGTGCCAGCAGTGTATCTCGGGACACTGAAGCTTTCTTT
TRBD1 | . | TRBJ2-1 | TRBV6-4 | CATGGGQGADEQFF | TGTGCCACCGGGGGGGGACAGGGGGCTGATGAGCAGTTCTTC
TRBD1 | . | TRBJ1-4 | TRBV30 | CAWSGRTGTEKLFF | TGTGCCTGGAGTGGACGGACAGGGACCGAAAAACTGTTTTTT
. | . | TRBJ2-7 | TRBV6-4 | CASSDLPGYEQYF | TGTGCCAGCAGTGACTTACCCGGGTACGAGCAGTACTTC
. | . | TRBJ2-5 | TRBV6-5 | CASSDVGGETQYF | TGTGCCAGCAGCGACGTGGGGGGAGAGACCCAGTACTTC
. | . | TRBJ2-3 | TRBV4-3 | CASSQDINGGTTQYF | TGCGCCAGCAGCCAAGATATTAATGGCGGGACTACGCAGTATTTT
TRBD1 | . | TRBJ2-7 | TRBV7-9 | CASSLSGQAEQYF | TGTGCCAGCAGTTTAAGCGGACAGGCCGAGCAGTACTTC
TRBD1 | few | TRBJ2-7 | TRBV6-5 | CASSSRRTGTSYEQYF | TGTGCCAGCAGTTCACGTAGGACAGGGACGTCCTACGAGCAGTACTTC
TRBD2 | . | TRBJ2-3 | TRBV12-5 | CASGSGLLAGGADTQYF | TGTGCTAGTGGTTCGGGGTTACTAGCGGGAGGCGCCGATACGCAGTATTTT
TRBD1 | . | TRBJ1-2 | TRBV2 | CASSQQGKGYGYTF | TGTGCCAGCAGTCAACAGGGGAAGGGGTATGGCTACACCTTC
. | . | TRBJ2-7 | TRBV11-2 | CASSPPTQGSPYEQYF | TGTGCCAGCAGCCCTCCCACACAGGGATCCCCCTACGAGCAGTACTTC
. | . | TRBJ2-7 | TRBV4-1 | CASSQWASSSYEQYF | TGCGCCAGCAGCCAATGGGCTAGCAGTTCCTACGAGCAGTACTTC
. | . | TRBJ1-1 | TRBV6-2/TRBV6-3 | CASSYATEAFF | TGTGCCAGCAGTTACGCGACTGAAGCTTTCTTT
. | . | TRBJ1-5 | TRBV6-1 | CASSETAQMTLPQHF | TGTGCCAGCAGTGAAACGGCACAGATGACCTTGCCCCAGCATTTT
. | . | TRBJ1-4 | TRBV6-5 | CASSQLVGEKLFF | TGTGCCAGCAGTCAACTGGTCGGTGAAAAACTGTTTTTT
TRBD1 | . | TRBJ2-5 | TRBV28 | CASSLGKGTGEETQYF | TGTGCCAGCAGTTTAGGCAAAGGGACAGGAGAAGAGACCCAGTACTTC
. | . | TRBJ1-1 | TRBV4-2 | CASSPLLGTNTEAFF | TGTGCCAGCAGCCCCTTATTGGGCACGAACACTGAAGCTTTCTTT
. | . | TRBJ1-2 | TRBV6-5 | CASRPSGINYGYTF | TGTGCCAGCAGGCCATCAGGGATTAACTATGGCTACACCTTC
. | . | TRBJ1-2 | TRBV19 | CATLRGANYGYTF | TGTGCCACCCTACGGGGGGCAAACTATGGCTACACCTTC
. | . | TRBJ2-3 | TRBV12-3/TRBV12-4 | CASSLSSRDTQYF | TGTGCCAGCAGTTTATCCTCCCGGGATACGCAGTATTTT
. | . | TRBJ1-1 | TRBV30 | CAWRGLDTEAFF | TGTGCCTGGAGGGGACTTGACACTGAAGCTTTCTTT
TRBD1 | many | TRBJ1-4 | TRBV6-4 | CASSEGQGNEKLFF | TGTGCCAGCAGTGAGGGACAGGGAAATGAAAAACTGTTTTTT
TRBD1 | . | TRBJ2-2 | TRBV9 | CASSGRTGYTGELFF | TGTGCCAGCAGCGGGAGGACAGGCTACACCGGGGAGCTGTTTTTT
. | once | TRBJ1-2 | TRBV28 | CASSRQYYGYTF | TGTGCCAGCAGTAGACAGTACTATGGCTACACCTTC